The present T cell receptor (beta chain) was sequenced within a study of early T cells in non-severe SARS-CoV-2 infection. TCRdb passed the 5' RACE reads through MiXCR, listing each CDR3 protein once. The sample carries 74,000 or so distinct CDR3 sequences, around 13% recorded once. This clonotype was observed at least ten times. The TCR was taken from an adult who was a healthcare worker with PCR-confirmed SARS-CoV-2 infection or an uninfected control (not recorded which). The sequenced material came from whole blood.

The CDR3 nucleotides are TGTGCCAGCAGCGCATCAGAAACCTTTTGGTCACCCCTCCACTTT. Protein product: CASSASETFWSPLHF. The chain uses TRBV7-2 and TRBJ1-6; unclear D gene. V was cut by 5 bases and J by 10 bases, with 18 bases left in between. Germline V gives CDR1 SGHTA, CDR2 FQGNSA. The CDR3 length is 15 residues.